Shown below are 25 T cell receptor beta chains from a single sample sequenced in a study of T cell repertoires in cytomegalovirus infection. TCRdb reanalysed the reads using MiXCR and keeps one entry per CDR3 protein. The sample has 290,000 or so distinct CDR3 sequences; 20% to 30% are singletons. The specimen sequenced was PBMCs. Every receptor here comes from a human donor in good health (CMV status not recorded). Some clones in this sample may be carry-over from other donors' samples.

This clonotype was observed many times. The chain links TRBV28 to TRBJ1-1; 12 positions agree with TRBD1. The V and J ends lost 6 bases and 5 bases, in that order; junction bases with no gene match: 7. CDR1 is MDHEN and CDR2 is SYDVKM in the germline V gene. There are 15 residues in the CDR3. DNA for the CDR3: TGTGCCAGCAGGGGGGACAGGGGGCGCTTAACTGAAGCTTTCTTT. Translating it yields CASRGDRGRLTEAFF.

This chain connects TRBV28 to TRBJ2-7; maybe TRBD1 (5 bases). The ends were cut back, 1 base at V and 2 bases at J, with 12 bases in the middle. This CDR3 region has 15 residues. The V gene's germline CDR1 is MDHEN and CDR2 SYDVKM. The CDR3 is CASSLSAGKTYEQYF. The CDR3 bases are TGTGCCAGCAGTTTATCGGCAGGGAAAACCTACGAGCAGTACTTC.

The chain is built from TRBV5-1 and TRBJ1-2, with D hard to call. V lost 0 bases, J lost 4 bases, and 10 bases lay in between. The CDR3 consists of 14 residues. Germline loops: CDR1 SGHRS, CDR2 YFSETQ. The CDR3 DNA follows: TGCGCCAGCAGCTTGGGAGAGGCTTCCTATGGCTACACCTTC. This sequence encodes CASSLGEASYGYTF.

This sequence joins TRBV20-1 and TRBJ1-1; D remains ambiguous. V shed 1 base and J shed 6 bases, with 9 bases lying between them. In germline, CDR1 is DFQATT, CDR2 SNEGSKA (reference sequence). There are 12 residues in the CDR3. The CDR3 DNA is TGCAGTGCTAGAGCCCCTTTCCCTGAAGCTTTCTTT. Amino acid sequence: CSARAPFPEAFF.

CDR3 bases: TGTGCCAGCAGTTCCTACGAGGGGGGCGTTTCCGAAAAACTGTTTTTT. Protein sequence: CASSSYEGGVSEKLFF. The chain joins TRBV28 to TRBJ1-4; TRBD1 might be the D (6 bases). V lost 4 bases and J lost 8, with 20 bases in between. The CDR3 covers 16 residues. Germline CDR1 and CDR2: MDHEN and SYDVKM.

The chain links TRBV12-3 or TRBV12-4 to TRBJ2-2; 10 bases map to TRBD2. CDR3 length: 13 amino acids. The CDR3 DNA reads TGTTTGACTAGCGGGTTTAACACCGGGGAGCTGTTTTTT. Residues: CLTSGFNTGELFF.

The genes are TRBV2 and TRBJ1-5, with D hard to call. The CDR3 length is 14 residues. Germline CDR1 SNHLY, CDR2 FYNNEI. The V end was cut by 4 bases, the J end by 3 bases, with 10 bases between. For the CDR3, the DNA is TGTGCCAGCAGTGTGGCAGAGATCAATCAGCCCCAGCATTTT. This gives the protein CASSVAEINQPQHF.

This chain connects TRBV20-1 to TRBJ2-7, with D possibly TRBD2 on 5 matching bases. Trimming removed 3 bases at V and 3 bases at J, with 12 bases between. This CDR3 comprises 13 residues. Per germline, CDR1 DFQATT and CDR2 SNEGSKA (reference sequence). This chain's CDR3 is CSASRGRYYEQYF. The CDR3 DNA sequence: TGCAGTGCTAGCCGGGGTCGTTACTACGAGCAGTACTTC.

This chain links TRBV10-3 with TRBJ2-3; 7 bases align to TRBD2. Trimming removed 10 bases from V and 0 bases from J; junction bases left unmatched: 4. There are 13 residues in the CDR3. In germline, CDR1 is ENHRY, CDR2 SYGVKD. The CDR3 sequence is CATSGVSTDTQYF. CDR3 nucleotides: TGTGCCACCAGCGGGGTCAGCACAGATACGCAGTATTTT.

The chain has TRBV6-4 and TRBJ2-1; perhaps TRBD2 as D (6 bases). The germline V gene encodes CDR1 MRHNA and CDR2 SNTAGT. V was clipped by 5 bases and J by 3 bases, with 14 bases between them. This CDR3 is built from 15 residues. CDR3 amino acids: CASSRVAELYNEQFF. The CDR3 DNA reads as TGTGCCAGCAGTCGGGTAGCGGAACTCTACAATGAGCAGTTCTTC.

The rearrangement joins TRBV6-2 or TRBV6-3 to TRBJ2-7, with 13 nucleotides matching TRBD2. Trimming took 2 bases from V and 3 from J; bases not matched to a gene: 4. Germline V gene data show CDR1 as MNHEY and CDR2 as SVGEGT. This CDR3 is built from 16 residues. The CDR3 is CASSYTGTSGNYEQYF. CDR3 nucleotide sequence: TGTGCCAGCAGTTACACCGGGACTAGCGGGAACTACGAGCAGTACTTC.

This CDR3 reads CASSDRVNEQFF. Written as DNA, the CDR3 is TGTGCCAGCAGTGACAGGGTCAATGAGCAGTTCTTC. This chain links TRBV6-1 with TRBJ2-1, with a possible D match to TRBD1 (5 bases). The CDR3 covers 12 residues. Germline V CDR1 and CDR2: MNHNS, SASEGT. Trimming stripped 3 bases from V and 6 bases from J, with 6 bases between.

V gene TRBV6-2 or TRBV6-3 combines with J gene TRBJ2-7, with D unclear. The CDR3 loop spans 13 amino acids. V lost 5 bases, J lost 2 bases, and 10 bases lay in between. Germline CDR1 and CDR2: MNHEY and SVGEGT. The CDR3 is CASSPTVAYEQYF. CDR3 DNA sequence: TGTGCCAGCAGTCCCACGGTTGCCTACGAGCAGTACTTC.

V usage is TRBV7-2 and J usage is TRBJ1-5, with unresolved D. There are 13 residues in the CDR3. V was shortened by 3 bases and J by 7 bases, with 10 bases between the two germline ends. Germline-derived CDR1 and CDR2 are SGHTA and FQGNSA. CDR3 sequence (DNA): TGTGCCAGCAGCTTGCACGTCGGGCAGCCCCAGCATTTT. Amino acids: CASSLHVGQPQHF.

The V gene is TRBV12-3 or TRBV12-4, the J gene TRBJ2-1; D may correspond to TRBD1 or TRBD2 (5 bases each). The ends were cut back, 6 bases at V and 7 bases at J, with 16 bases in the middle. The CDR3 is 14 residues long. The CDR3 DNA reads TGTGCCAGCAGCAGCCGGGACCCTGGAAATGAGCAGTTCTTC. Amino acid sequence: CASSSRDPGNEQFF.

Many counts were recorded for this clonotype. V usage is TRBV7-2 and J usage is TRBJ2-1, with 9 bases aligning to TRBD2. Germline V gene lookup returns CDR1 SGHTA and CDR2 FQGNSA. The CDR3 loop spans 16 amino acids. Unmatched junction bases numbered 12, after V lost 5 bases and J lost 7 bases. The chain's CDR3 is CASSLDSGSGVNEQFF. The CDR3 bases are TGTGCCAGCAGCCTAGATAGCGGGAGCGGTGTGAATGAGCAGTTCTTC.

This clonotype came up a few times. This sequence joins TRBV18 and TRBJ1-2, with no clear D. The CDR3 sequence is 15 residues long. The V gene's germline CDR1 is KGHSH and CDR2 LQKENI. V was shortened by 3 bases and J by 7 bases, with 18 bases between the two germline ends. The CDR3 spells CASSPLGTPTGGYTF. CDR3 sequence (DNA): TGTGCCAGCTCACCCTTGGGAACACCCACCGGTGGCTACACCTTC.

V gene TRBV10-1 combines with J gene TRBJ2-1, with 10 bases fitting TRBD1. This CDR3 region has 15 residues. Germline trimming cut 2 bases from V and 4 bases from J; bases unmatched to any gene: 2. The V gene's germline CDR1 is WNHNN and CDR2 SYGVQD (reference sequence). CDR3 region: CASSEPGQGYNEQFF. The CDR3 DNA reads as TGCGCCAGCAGTGAGCCGGGACAGGGGTACAATGAGCAGTTCTTC.

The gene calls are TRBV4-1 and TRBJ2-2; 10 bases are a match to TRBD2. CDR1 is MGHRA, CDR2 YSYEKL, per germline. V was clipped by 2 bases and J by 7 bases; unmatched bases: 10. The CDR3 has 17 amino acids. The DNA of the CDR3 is TGCGCCAGCAGCCAAAGCCTAGCGGGGGCCGGGGGCGGGGAGCTGTTTTTT. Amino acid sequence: CASSQSLAGAGGGELFF.

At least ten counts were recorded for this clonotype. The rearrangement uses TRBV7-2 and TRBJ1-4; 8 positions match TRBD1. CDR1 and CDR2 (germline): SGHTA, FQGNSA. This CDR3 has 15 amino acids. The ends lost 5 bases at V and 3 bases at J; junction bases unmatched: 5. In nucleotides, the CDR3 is TGTGCCAGCAGCAGACAGGGGAGTCCTAATGAAAAACTGTTTTTT. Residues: CASSRQGSPNEKLFF.

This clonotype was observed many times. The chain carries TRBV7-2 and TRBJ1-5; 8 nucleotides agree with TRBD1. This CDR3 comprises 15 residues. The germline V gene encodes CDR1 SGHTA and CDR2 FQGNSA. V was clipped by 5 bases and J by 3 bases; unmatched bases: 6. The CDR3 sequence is CASSLRTGYNQPQHF. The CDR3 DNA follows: TGTGCCAGCAGCCTGCGGACAGGGTACAATCAGCCCCAGCATTTT.

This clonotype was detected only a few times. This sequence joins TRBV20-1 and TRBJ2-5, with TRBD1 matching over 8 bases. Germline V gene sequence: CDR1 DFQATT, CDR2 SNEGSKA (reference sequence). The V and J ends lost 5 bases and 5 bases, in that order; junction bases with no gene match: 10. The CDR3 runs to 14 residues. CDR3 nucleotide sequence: TGCAGTGCTCCAGGGGGCGGAGGCGGGGAGACCCAGTACTTC. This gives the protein CSAPGGGGGETQYF.

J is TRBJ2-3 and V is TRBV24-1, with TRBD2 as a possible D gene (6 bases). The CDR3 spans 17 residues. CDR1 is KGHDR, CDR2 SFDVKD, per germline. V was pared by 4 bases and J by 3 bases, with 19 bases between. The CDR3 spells CATSDPQPGSGTDTQYF. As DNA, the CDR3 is TGTGCCACCAGTGACCCCCAGCCAGGTAGCGGAACAGATACGCAGTATTTT.

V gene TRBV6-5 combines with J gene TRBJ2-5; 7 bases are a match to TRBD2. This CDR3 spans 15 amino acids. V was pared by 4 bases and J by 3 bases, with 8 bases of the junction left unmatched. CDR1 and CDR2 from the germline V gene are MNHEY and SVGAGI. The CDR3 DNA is TGTGCCAGCAGTTTTCTTTCTGCGGGAGAAGAGACCCAGTACTTC. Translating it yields CASSFLSAGEETQYF.

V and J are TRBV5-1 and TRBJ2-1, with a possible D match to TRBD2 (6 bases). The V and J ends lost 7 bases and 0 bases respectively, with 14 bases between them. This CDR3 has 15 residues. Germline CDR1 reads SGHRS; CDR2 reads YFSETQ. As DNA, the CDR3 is TGCGCCAGCGGGGAGGAGGGCGCCTCCTACAATGAGCAGTTCTTC. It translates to CASGEEGASYNEQFF.